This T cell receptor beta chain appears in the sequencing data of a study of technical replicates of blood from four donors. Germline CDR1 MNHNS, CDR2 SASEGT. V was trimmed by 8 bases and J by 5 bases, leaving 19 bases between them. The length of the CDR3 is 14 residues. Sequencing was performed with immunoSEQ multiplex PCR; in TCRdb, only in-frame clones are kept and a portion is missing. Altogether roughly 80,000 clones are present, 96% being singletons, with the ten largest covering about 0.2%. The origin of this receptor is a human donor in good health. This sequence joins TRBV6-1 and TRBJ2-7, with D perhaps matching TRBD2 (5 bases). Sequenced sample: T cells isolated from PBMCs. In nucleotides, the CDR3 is TGTGCCAGCTCTTTCACTCAGGAGGTCGACGAGCAGTACTTC. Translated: CASSFTQEVDEQYF.